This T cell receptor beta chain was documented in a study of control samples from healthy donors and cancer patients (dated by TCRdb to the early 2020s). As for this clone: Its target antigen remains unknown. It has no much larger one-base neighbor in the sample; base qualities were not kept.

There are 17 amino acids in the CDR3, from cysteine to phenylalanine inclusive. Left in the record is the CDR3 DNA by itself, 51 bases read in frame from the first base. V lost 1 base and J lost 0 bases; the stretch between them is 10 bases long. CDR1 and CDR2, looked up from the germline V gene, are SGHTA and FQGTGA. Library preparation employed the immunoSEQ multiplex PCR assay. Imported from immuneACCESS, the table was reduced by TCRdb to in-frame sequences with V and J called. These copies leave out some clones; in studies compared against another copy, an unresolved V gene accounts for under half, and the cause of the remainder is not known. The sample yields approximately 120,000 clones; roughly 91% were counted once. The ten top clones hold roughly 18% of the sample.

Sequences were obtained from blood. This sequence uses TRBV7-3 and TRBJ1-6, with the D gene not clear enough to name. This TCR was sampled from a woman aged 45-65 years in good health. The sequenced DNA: TGTGCCAGCAGCTTAAATCTTGCCGGCTCCTATAATTCACCCCTCCACTTT. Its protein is CASSLNLAGSYNSPLHF.